Presented here are 25 T cell receptor beta chains from one specimen sequenced in a study of T cells in Graves' hyperthyroidism and ophthalmopathy (dated by TCRdb to between 2017 and 2020). Library generation was performed with multiplex PCR. TCRdb names Illumina HiSeq 2000 as the instrument used. Amplification of TCR beta CDR3 regions was carried out from RNA transcripts. A first-round RT-PCR of the TCR CDR3 used the HTBI primer set with the Qiagen OneStep RT-PCR kit. TCRdb cleaned the public reads at Q25 with fastp, built clones with MiXCR and kept in-frame beta chains. Each entry merges the rows of one CDR3 protein and shows their most common DNA and genes. The sample data list about 620,000 distinct CDR3 sequences, and about 16% of these were observed just once. The top ten clones comprise 3.8% of the sample. The sequencing sample was made of blood. The receptors here all came from a woman aged 30 to 39 with Graves' hyperthyroidism.

This clonotype occurred a few times. This chain joins TRBV7-3 and TRBJ2-1; 9 nucleotides agree with TRBD2. Trimming took 4 bases from V and 14 from J; bases not matched to a gene: 9. CDR1 and CDR2 (germline): SGHTA, FQGTGA. The CDR3 contains 13 residues. CDR3: CASSSNSGSKKFF. Written as DNA, the CDR3 is TGTGCCAGCAGCTCAAATAGCGGGAGTAAGAAGTTCTTC. Using reference TRBV7-3 and TRBJ2-1 for the parts outside the CDR3, the full variable domain is GAGVSQTPSNKVTEKGKYVELRCDPISGHTALYWYRQSLGQGPEFLIYFQGTGAADDSGLPNDRFFAVRPEGSVSTLKIQRTERGDSAVYLCASSSNSGSKKFFGPGTRLTVL.

The table lists this clonotype with a few counts. The chain couples TRBV28 to TRBJ2-6, with 10 bases lining up with TRBD1. J gave up 3 bases and V 3 bases, and 8 bases lay outside the gene matches. Germline V CDR1 and CDR2: MDHEN, SYDVKM. CDR3 length: 18 amino acids. The CDR3 loop is CASSFMGGTGVGANVLTF. CDR3 nucleotide sequence: TGTGCCAGCAGTTTTATGGGGGGGACAGGGGTTGGGGCCAACGTCCTGACTTTC. Drawing the rest from reference TRBV28 and TRBJ2-6, the complete variable domain is DVKVTQSSRYLVKRTGEKVFLECVQDMDHENMFWYRQDPGLGLRLIYFSYDVKMKEKGDIPEGYSVSREKKERFSLILESASTNQTSMYLCASSFMGGTGVGANVLTFGAGSRLTVL.

The chain joins TRBV6-2 or TRBV6-3 to TRBJ1-1; no firm D call. Trimming removed 2 bases at V and 7 bases at J, with 14 bases between. The CDR3 spans 14 residues. Per germline, CDR1 MNHEY and CDR2 SVGEGT. The CDR3 nucleotides read TGTGCCAGCAGTTACGGGTTCGGGGTGGGTGAAGCTTTCTTT. Amino acid sequence: CASSYGFGVGEAFF.

This clonotype has a count of ten or more. The chain recombines TRBV6-1 with TRBJ2-7; 8 positions agree with TRBD2. CDR1 is MNHNS, CDR2 SASEGT, per germline. CDR3 length: 15 amino acids. V lost 1 base to trimming and J lost 2 bases; unmatched junction nucleotides: 4. This chain's CDR3 is CASSEGLAPTYEQYF. The DNA for the CDR3 is TGTGCCAGCAGTGAAGGACTAGCGCCCACCTACGAGCAGTACTTC.

Concerning this clonotype: Compared with germline, one end of the junction differs, possibly owing to a read error. The chain joins TRBV6-1 to TRBJ2-1; no clear D gene. Germline V gene lookup returns CDR1 MNHNS and CDR2 SASEGT. The CDR3 contains 15 residues. This CDR3 reads CASRWDVGTYDEQFF. CDR3 sequence (DNA): TGTGCCAGCAGATGGGATGTGGGAACCTACGATGAGCAGTTCTTC.

This clonotype was observed at least ten times. V and J are TRBV30 and TRBJ2-1; TRBD1 is a possible D gene (6 bases). The CDR3 runs 14 residues. Germline CDR1 is GTSNPN and CDR2 is SVGIG (reference sequence). Trimming pared 1 base from V and 4 bases from J, leaving 11 bases between. The CDR3 sequence is CAWSGGRRYNEQFF. The DNA for the CDR3 is TGTGCCTGGAGTGGGGGGCGCAGGTACAATGAGCAGTTCTTC.

Turning to this clonotype: Lacking the conserved final phenylalanine or tryptophan, this CDR3 likely reflects a read error. The rearrangement joins TRBV19 to TRBJ1-1; 8 bases fit TRBD1. The V gene's germline CDR1 is LNHDA and CDR2 SQIVND (reference sequence). V was pared by 6 bases and J by 0 bases, with 3 bases of the junction left unmatched. The CDR3 has 14 residues. This CDR3 reads CASSVDRVNTEAFS. As DNA, the CDR3 is TGTGCCAGTAGCGTGGACAGGGTGAACACTGAAGCTTTCTCT.

At least ten counts were recorded for this clonotype. The V call is TRBV28, the J call TRBJ1-6; D is undetermined. From germline, CDR1 is MDHEN and CDR2 SYDVKM. V was trimmed by 4 bases and J by 7 bases, leaving 5 bases between them. The CDR3 consists of 12 residues. DNA for the CDR3: TGTGCCAGCAGTTCCCACAATTCACCCCTCCACTTT. Amino acid sequence: CASSSHNSPLHF.

This clonotype was detected once. The chain recombines TRBV5-8 with TRBJ1-2; tentative D call: TRBD1 (5 bases). The ends were cut back, 1 base at V and 8 bases at J, with 12 bases in the middle. Looked up from germline, CDR1 is SGHTS and CDR2 is YDEGEE. The CDR3 loop spans 13 amino acids. Here the CDR3 reads CASSLYGGRGYTF. The CDR3, as DNA: TGTGCCAGCAGCTTGTATGGGGGTAGAGGCTACACCTTC.

The rearrangement links TRBV30 to TRBJ2-6; D is unclear. The V end was cut by 3 bases, the J end by 3 bases, with 15 bases between. The CDR3 spans 16 residues. Germline V lookup: CDR1 GTSNPN, CDR2 SVGIG (reference sequence). Here the CDR3 reads CAWRGHPLIGANVLTF. The CDR3 DNA reads TGTGCCTGGAGAGGGCATCCTCTAATTGGGGCCAACGTCCTGACTTTC.

This CDR3 is CASSGLAGGEGGELFF. In nucleotides, the CDR3 is TGTGCCAGCAGTGGACTAGCGGGAGGAGAAGGCGGGGAGCTGTTTTTT. The gene calls are TRBV6-1 and TRBJ2-2, with TRBD2 matching over 13 bases. Per the germline V gene, CDR1 is MNHNS and CDR2 is SASEGT. The CDR3 is 16 amino acids. Germline trimming cut 4 bases from V and 7 bases from J; bases unmatched to any gene: 6.

This CDR3 is CASSQSGSGYYNEQFF. CDR3 bases: TGTGCCAGCAGTCAGAGCGGGAGTGGCTACTACAATGAGCAGTTCTTC. This chain joins TRBV12-3 or TRBV12-4 and TRBJ2-1, with 8 positions matching TRBD2. V shed 5 bases, J shed 3 bases, and the junction held 9 bases outside the gene matches. The CDR3 runs to 16 residues.

This chain joins TRBV19 and TRBJ2-3; 10 nucleotides line up with TRBD2. V trimming: 5 bases; J trimming: 1 base; junction bases outside the gene matches: 3. The germline CDR1 and CDR2 sequences are LNHDA and SQIVND (reference sequence). The CDR3 runs to 15 residues. The CDR3: CASSQREGGTDTQYF. CDR3 sequence (DNA): TGTGCCAGTAGTCAGCGGGAGGGTGGCACAGATACGCAGTATTTT.

This clonotype was counted many times. The CDR3 reads CASSFDRRDQPQHF. As DNA, the CDR3 is TGTGCCAGCAGTTTCGACAGGAGGGATCAGCCCCAGCATTTT. The chain combines TRBV12-3 or TRBV12-4 with TRBJ1-5, with D possibly TRBD1 on 6 matching bases. The CDR3 covers 14 residues. V lost 3 bases, J lost 5 bases, and 11 bases lay in between.

In this sample, this clonotype turned up many times. The chain carries TRBV12-3 or TRBV12-4 and TRBJ2-1, with 14 bases matching TRBD2. There are 17 residues in the CDR3. The junction had 12 bases not matched to a gene; V was cut back by 5 bases and J by 9 bases. CDR3 residues: CASSAMTSGRAYAEQFF. The CDR3 bases are TGTGCCAGCAGTGCCATGACTAGCGGGAGGGCCTATGCTGAGCAGTTCTTC.

The V call is TRBV3-2, the J call TRBJ2-1; TRBD2, as called in the table, went unchecked against the DNA. TRBV3-2 is a pseudogene segment. CDR3 length equals 19 residues. Here the CDR3 DNA reads TGTGCCAGCAGCCAAGAATCACTAGCGGAACGAGGGGGTTACAATGAGCAGTTCTTC. This codes for CASSQESLAERGGYNEQFF.

In this sample, this clonotype turned up a few times. The DNA of the CDR3 is TGTGCCAGCAGAGTAGCGGGAACAACCTACGAGCAGTACTTC. It translates to CASRVAGTTYEQYF. The genes are TRBV6-1 and TRBJ2-7; 8 bases align to TRBD2. Germline V lookup: CDR1 MNHNS, CDR2 SASEGT. This CDR3 is 14 amino acids long. Trimming cost V 6 bases and J 2 bases; bases outside gene matches: 6.

The chain uses TRBV3-1 and TRBJ2-7; D perhaps matches TRBD1 (7 bases). The end of the DNA aligns better with TRBJ2-1, so the J call may be wrong. Germline V gene data show CDR1 as LGHDT and CDR2 as YNNKEL (reference sequence). The CDR3 consists of 15 residues. CDR3 loop: CASSLQGGLSYEQFF. For the CDR3, the DNA is TGTGCCAGCAGCCTTCAGGGGGGTCTTTCCTACGAGCAGTTCTTC.

The table lists this clonotype with many counts. V gene TRBV3-1 combines with J gene TRBJ2-3; a possible D gene is TRBD2 (5 bases). The CDR3 sequence is 15 residues long. V gave up 1 base and J gave up 7 bases, with 15 bases separating them. The germline gives CDR1 LGHDT, CDR2 YNNKEL (reference sequence). This CDR3 reads CASSQGRTRGNTQYF. CDR3 sequence (DNA): TGTGCCAGCAGCCAAGGGCGGACTCGGGGAAATACGCAGTATTTT.

This clonotype has at least ten counts. The chain combines TRBV5-5 with TRBJ1-5; D call uncertain. The germline gives CDR1 SGHKS, CDR2 YYEKEE (reference sequence). V dropped 0 bases and J dropped 0 bases, with 7 bases sitting between them. The CDR3 is 15 residues long. The CDR3 nucleotides are TGTGCCAGCAGCTTGGACGTGTATAGCAATCAGCCCCAGCATTTT. Protein: CASSLDVYSNQPQHF.

The V and J genes are TRBV20-1 and TRBJ2-3; tentatively, D is TRBD1 (6 bases). V lost 0 bases and J 1 base, leaving 17 bases between the germline ends. This CDR3 comprises 17 residues. Germline CDR1 DFQATT, CDR2 SNEGSKA (reference sequence). The CDR3 nucleotides read TGCAGTGCTAGAGATCTGGGGCTAGGGGGAGGCACAGATACGCAGTATTTT. This encodes CSARDLGLGGGTDTQYF.

The CDR3 loop reads CASSEVRGISYGYTF. For the CDR3, the DNA is TGTGCCAGCAGTGAAGTACGGGGGATCTCCTATGGCTACACCTTC. The V and J genes are TRBV6-1 and TRBJ1-2; D possibly corresponds to TRBD1 (5 bases). Deletions cut 1 base from V and 4 bases from J, with 13 bases between. This CDR3 has 15 amino acids. Germline loops: CDR1 MNHNS, CDR2 SASEGT.

This chain uses TRBV3-1 with TRBJ1-2; D is unclear. CDR1 is LGHDT, CDR2 YNNKEL, per germline (reference sequence). The V and J ends lost 1 base and 4 bases respectively, with 7 bases between them. This CDR3 is 13 amino acids long. In nucleotides, the CDR3 is TGTGCCAGCAGCCAAGTTGAGAGCTATGGCTACACCTTC. It specifies CASSQVESYGYTF.

This clonotype occurred a few times. The V gene is TRBV7-9, the J gene TRBJ1-2; tentatively, D is TRBD1 (6 bases). Germline lookup yields CDR1 SEHNR and CDR2 FQNEAQ (reference sequence). This CDR3 contains 14 residues. The V end lost 5 bases, the J end lost 2 bases, and 12 bases lay between the germline ends. The CDR3 loop is CASSPGDFNYGYTF. In DNA form, the CDR3 reads TGTGCCAGCAGCCCAGGGGACTTCAACTATGGCTACACCTTC. The complete variable domain, with remaining parts taken from reference TRBV7-9 and TRBJ1-2, reads DTGVSQNPRHKITKRGQNVTFRCDPISEHNRLYWYRQTLGQGPEFLTYFQNEAQLEKSRLLSDRFSAERPKGSFSTLEIQRTEQGDSAMYLCASSPGDFNYGYTFGSGTRLTVV.

In its sample, this clonotype was seen a few times. This chain connects TRBV27 to TRBJ2-7; D is possibly TRBD2 (6 bases). Germline V lookup: CDR1 MNHEY, CDR2 SMNVEV (reference sequence). The CDR3 totals 13 residues. Trimming cost V 6 bases and J 4 bases, with 13 bases left between them. The CDR3 bases are TGTGCCAGCAGGCTAGCGTTGGGGTACGAGCAGTACTTC. Protein: CASRLALGYEQYF.